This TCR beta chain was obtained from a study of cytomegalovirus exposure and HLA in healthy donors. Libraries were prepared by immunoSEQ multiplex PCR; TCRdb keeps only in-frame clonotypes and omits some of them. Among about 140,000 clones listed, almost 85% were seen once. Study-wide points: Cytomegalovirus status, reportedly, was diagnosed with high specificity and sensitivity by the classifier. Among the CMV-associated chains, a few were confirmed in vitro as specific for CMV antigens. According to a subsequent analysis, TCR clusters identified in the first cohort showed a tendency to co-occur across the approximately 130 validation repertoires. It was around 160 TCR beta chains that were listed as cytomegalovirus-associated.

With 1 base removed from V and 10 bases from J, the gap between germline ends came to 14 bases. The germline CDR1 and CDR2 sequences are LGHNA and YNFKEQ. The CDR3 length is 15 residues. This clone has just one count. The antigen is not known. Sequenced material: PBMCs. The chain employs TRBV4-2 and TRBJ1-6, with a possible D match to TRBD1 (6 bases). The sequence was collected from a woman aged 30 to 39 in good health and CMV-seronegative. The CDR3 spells CASSQGSAGDSPLHF. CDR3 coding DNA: TGTGCCAGCAGCCAAGGATCGGCAGGGGACTCACCCCTCCACTTT.